Listed below are T cell receptor beta chains from one sample, sequenced in a study of shared clonotypes between healthy human individuals. Here immunoSEQ multiplex PCR was the method, and the copy in TCRdb shows in-frame clones only, minus some. The sample comprises around 990,000 clones, 77% of which are singletons, and 0.85% to 1% rests with the top ten. The sample consisted of memory CD4+ T cells from PBMCs. All receptors come from a young man in good health. Some clones in this sample may be carry-over from other donors' samples. CDR3s include the opening cysteine and the closing phenylalanine or tryptophan. Each record gives: D gene, J gene, clone size, V gene, CDR3 protein, CDR3 DNA. D genes are given only for firm matches. Size values are once, few and many counts, or a class for expanded clones, and some rows have none.

-	TRBJ1-3	-	TRBV7-2	CASSTQGSGNTIYF	TGTGCCAGCAGCACACAGGGATCTGGAAACACCATATATTTT
-	TRBJ1-4	-	TRBV7-8	CASSLTTGTYDNEKLFF	TGTGCCAGCAGCTTAACAACCGGGACGTACGATAATGAAAAACTGTTTTTT
-	TRBJ2-1	-	TRBV19	CASSKGAGLRLDEQFF	TGTGCCAGTAGTAAAGGGGCGGGACTCCGGTTGGATGAGCAGTTCTTC
-	TRBJ2-7	-	TRBV5-1	CASSLVQGTYEQYF	TGCGCCAGCAGCTTGGTTCAGGGGACCTACGAGCAGTACTTC
-	TRBJ1-5	-	TRBV7-3	CASSLFIQPQHF	TGTGCCAGCAGCTTATTCATTCAGCCCCAGCATTTT
-	TRBJ2-4	-	TRBV7-2	CASSLQGFGKNIQYF	TGTGCCAGCAGCTTACAGGGGTTCGGCAAAAACATTCAGTACTTC
-	TRBJ1-2	-	TRBV5-5	CASSRDGGGYTF	TGTGCCAGCAGCCGCGATGGGGGTGGCTACACCTTC
-	TRBJ1-5	-	TRBV11-2	CASSWEVNRPQHF	TGTGCCAGCAGCTGGGAGGTTAATCGGCCCCAGCATTTT
-	TRBJ2-7	few	TRBV5-5	CASSATGPGEQYF	TGTGCCAGCAGCGCGACGGGTCCGGGCGAGCAGTACTTC
-	TRBJ2-5	-	TRBV29-1	CSVLARTQETQYF	TGCAGCGTTCTCGCCCGCACTCAAGAGACCCAGTACTTC
-	TRBJ1-2	-	TRBV7-9	CASSPNGWGLTNDWGYTF	TGTGCCAGCAGCCCAAACGGCTGGGGGCTTACGAACGACTGGGGCTACACCTTC
TRBD1	TRBJ2-7	-	TRBV28	CASSSGQGRRVYF	TGTGCCAGCAGTTCCGGACAGGGTAGAAGAGTGTACTTC
TRBD2	TRBJ2-1	-	TRBV11-3	CASSLFLREVGYNEQFF	TGTGCCAGCAGCTTGTTTTTACGGGAGGTGGGTTACAATGAGCAGTTCTTC
-	TRBJ2-3	few	TRBV27	CASGWGSTDTQYF	TGTGCCAGCGGCTGGGGGAGCACAGATACGCAGTATTTT
-	TRBJ2-7	-	TRBV27	CASSHLRSDRNYEQYF	TGTGCCAGCAGTCACCTAAGGTCAGACCGCAACTACGAGCAGTACTTC
TRBD1	TRBJ1-5	many	TRBV10-2	CASSAGFRGNSNQPQHF	TGCGCCAGCAGTGCCGGCTTCAGGGGGAATAGCAATCAGCCCCAGCATTTT
TRBD1	TRBJ2-3	-	TRBV7-9	CASSGYGTGDADTQYF	TGTGCCAGCAGCGGATATGGGACAGGGGACGCAGATACGCAGTATTTT
-	TRBJ1-4	-	TRBV5-1	CASSRDTTNEKLFF	TGCGCCAGCAGCCGGGACACGACTAATGAAAAACTGTTTTTT
-	TRBJ1-4	-	TRBV2	CASSEGGVGGRYEKLFF	TGTGCCAGCAGTGAAGGCGGGGTTGGGGGGCGATACGAAAAACTGTTTTTT
-	TRBJ1-1	-	TRBV19	CASSANTHAGFF	TGTGCCAGTAGTGCGAACACTCACGCCGGCTTCTTT
-	TRBJ2-4	-	TRBV18	CASSPGGPKSSQYF	TGTGCCAGCTCACCAGGGGGTCCCAAATCGTCACAGTACTTC
TRBD1	TRBJ2-1	few	TRBV28	CASSLDRGRFHEQFF	TGTGCCAGCAGCCTTGACAGGGGGCGTTTTCATGAGCAGTTCTTC
TRBD2	TRBJ2-1	few	TRBV11-2	CASSRGGSSYNEQFF	TGTGCCAGCAGCCGGGGGGGAAGCTCCTACAATGAGCAGTTCTTC
-	TRBJ1-2	-	TRBV2	CASSEGVGENGYTF	TGTGCCAGCAGTGAAGGCGTGGGTGAGAATGGCTACACCTTC
-	TRBJ2-7	-	TRBV7-8	CASSLNRVGQTYEQYF	TGTGCCAGCAGCTTAAATAGGGTCGGGCAGACCTACGAGCAGTACTTC
TRBD1	TRBJ1-4	-	TRBV5-1	CASSRAGGTNEKLFF	TGCGCCAGCAGCAGGGCAGGGGGAACAAATGAAAAACTGTTTTTT
-	TRBJ2-6	once	TRBV18	CASSRGTGRTGANVLTF	TGTGCCAGCTCACGGGGGACGGGTAGGACTGGGGCCAACGTCCTGACTTTC
-	TRBJ1-1	-	TRBV23-1	CASRGGIEAFF	TGCGCCAGCAGAGGAGGGATTGAAGCTTTCTTT
-	TRBJ2-3	-	TRBV10-3	CAISESSDTQYF	TGTGCCATCAGTGAGAGTTCAGATACGCAGTATTTT
TRBD1	TRBJ2-7	-	TRBV6-1	CASRDRGHEQYF	TGTGCCAGCCGGGACAGGGGGCACGAGCAGTACTTC
-	TRBJ2-5	-	TRBV15	CATSRESKRYPKETQYF	TGTGCCACCAGCAGAGAAAGCAAGAGGTACCCAAAAGAGACCCAGTACTTC
TRBD1	TRBJ2-7	-	TRBV6-1	CASSAHRGEQYF	TGTGCCAGCAGTGCTCACAGGGGAGAGCAGTACTTC
-	TRBJ1-1	-	TRBV27	CASSRAQTVNTEAFF	TGTGCCAGCAGTCGAGCACAGACAGTGAACACTGAAGCTTTCTTT
-	TRBJ2-5	-	TRBV12-5	CASGSGRGGETQYF	TGTGCTAGTGGTTCCGGGCGCGGGGGCGAGACCCAGTACTTC
-	TRBJ2-1	-	TRBV5-1	CASSFTGSSYNEQFF	TGCGCCAGCAGCTTCACAGGGAGCTCCTACAATGAGCAGTTCTTC
TRBD2	TRBJ2-3	once	TRBV4-2	CASSQDRASGGDTQYF	TGTGCCAGCAGCCAAGATAGGGCTAGCGGGGGGGATACGCAGTATTTT
-	TRBJ1-5	-	TRBV18	CASSPPAKRGNQPQHF	TGTGCCAGCTCACCACCCGCTAAGAGGGGCAATCAGCCCCAGCATTTT
TRBD2	TRBJ2-5	-	TRBV27	CASSLWGGRSQETQYF	TGTGCCAGCAGTTTATGGGGCGGGAGGAGCCAAGAGACCCAGTACTTC
TRBD2	TRBJ2-1	-	TRBV7-2	CASSLGGLAGGPEQFF	TGTGCCAGCAGCTTAGGAGGTCTAGCGGGAGGGCCTGAGCAGTTCTTC
-	TRBJ2-5	few	TRBV29-1	CSVDSGTQYF	TGCAGCGTGGACAGTGGGACCCAGTACTTC
-	TRBJ1-6	-	TRBV10-3	CAISETGNSPLHF	TGTGCCATCAGTGAAACAGGGAATTCACCCCTCCACTTT
-	TRBJ1-1	-	TRBV5-4	CASSLRSVDTEAFF	TGTGCCAGCAGCTTGCGATCGGTGGACACTGAAGCTTTCTTT
TRBD2	TRBJ2-7	-	TRBV29-1	CSARLAGGLYEQYF	TGCAGCGCACGACTAGCGGGGGGTCTTTATGAGCAGTACTTC
-	TRBJ2-7	-	TRBV6-6	CASREQGTTYEQYF	TGTGCCAGCAGGGAACAGGGTACTACCTACGAGCAGTACTTC
-	TRBJ2-5	-	TRBV10-3	CAIRDPGQETQYF	TGTGCCATCAGGGATCCGGGACAAGAGACCCAGTACTTC
-	TRBJ2-3	-	TRBV7-3	CASSSQGTDTQYF	TGTGCCAGCAGCTCCCAGGGCACAGATACGCAGTATTTT
-	TRBJ2-5	once	TRBV10-3	CAISATAVGFGETQYF	TGTGCCATCAGCGCAACGGCCGTGGGGTTCGGGGAGACCCAGTACTTC
-	TRBJ2-7	-	TRBV5-1	CASSFGGFNEQYF	TGCGCCAGCAGCTTTGGGGGATTCAACGAGCAGTACTTC
-	TRBJ1-5	few	TRBV5-1	CASSVTGIGNQPQHF	TGCGCCAGCAGCGTAACAGGGATTGGCAATCAGCCCCAGCATTTT
TRBD2	TRBJ2-7	-	TRBV7-2	CASSSVTSGGHEQYF	TGTGCCAGCAGCTCAGTCACTAGCGGGGGCCACGAGCAGTACTTC
-	TRBJ2-5	once	TRBV7-6	CASSGSQETQYF	TGTGCCAGCAGCGGCAGCCAAGAGACCCAGTACTTC